This TCR beta chain was sequenced in a study of cytomegalovirus exposure and HLA in healthy donors. The study's findings and limits: A later analysis found that most CMV-associated TCR beta chains appeared HLA-restricted. Per published accounts, TCR beta sequences correctly predicted the HLA-A and HLA-B alleles of most subjects. There were some V segments, including TRBV6-2 and TRBV6-3, excluded as indistinguishable.

PCR was performed using 60 Vbeta and 13 Jbeta primers. Repertoires were generated with immunoSEQ multiplex PCR, while TCRdb's copy carries only in-frame clones and drops some. The data show about 190,000 clones, with about 69% seen just once and over 4% held by the top ten. The germline V gene encodes CDR1 SGDLS and CDR2 YYNGEE. V was cut by 0 bases and J by 6 bases, with 9 bases left in between. There are 14 residues in the CDR3. As regards this clone: Antigen unknown.

The sample consisted of PBMCs. The J gene is TRBJ2-2, the V gene TRBV9; maybe TRBD2 (6 bases). The TCR sequence derives from a man aged 25 to 40 in good health and CMV-seropositive. CDR3 loop: CASSVAGGPGELFF. For the CDR3, the DNA is TGTGCCAGCAGCGTAGCTGGAGGGCCCGGGGAGCTGTTTTTT. Based on the CDR3 plus reference TRBV9 and TRBJ2-2, the full variable domain is DSGVTQTPKHLITATGQRVTLRCSPRSGDLSVYWYQQSLDQGLQFLIQYYNGEERAKGNILERFSAQQFPDLHSELNLSSLELGDSALYFCASSVAGGPGELFFGEGSRLTVL.